The next 22 T cell receptor beta chains were all read from a single sample in a study of shared clonotypes between healthy human individuals. Some clones are missing from TCRdb's copy, which holds only in-frame ones; the method was immunoSEQ multiplex PCR. The data show about 1 million clones, approximately 72% seen once. Sequencing was done on a sample of memory CD4+ T cells sorted from blood. Indicated subset: CD45RA-negative fraction. The receptor source for this set is a man between 18 and 29 years old in good health.

The sample holds a few counts of this clone. The chain carries TRBV14 and TRBJ1-5; D remains ambiguous. The germline V gene has CDR1 SGHDN and CDR2 FVKESK. V gave up 1 base and J gave up 5 bases, with 6 bases separating them. The CDR3 is made up of 13 amino acids. CDR3 bases: TGTGCCAGCAGCCAAGGCCCCCATCAGCCCCAGCATTTT. Translation gives CASSQGPHQPQHF.

The sample holds one count of this clone. The V gene is TRBV7-3, the J gene TRBJ2-2; D is perhaps TRBD2 (6 bases). The V end was cut by 7 bases, the J end by 0 bases, with 12 bases between. The germline gives CDR1 SGHTA, CDR2 FQGTGA. The CDR3 has 15 amino acids. The CDR3 sequence: CASITLATNTGELFF. Written as DNA, the CDR3 is TGTGCCAGCATCACTCTAGCGACGAACACCGGGGAGCTGTTTTTT.

The V and J genes are TRBV19 and TRBJ2-1; 12 bases fit TRBD2. The CDR3 covers 17 residues. Germline CDR1 LNHDA, CDR2 SQIVND (reference sequence). V lost 4 bases, J lost 7 bases, and 11 bases stayed unmatched. The CDR3 DNA follows: TGTGCCAGTAGTAAGGGAGCTAGCGGGAGGGCCGGGAATGAGCAGTTCTTC. Amino acids: CASSKGASGRAGNEQFF.

The rearrangement joins TRBV7-2 to TRBJ1-3, with 9 nucleotides matching TRBD1. CDR1 is SGHTA and CDR2 is FQGNSA in the germline V gene. V trimming: 5 bases; J trimming: 8 bases; junction bases outside the gene matches: 13. The CDR3 has 16 amino acids. CDR3 region: CASSAARSGQGYTIYF. The CDR3 DNA sequence: TGTGCCAGCAGCGCCGCTCGCAGCGGACAGGGGTACACCATATATTTT.

J is TRBJ2-3 and V is TRBV14; TRBD1 matches at 8 bases. Per germline, CDR1 SGHDN and CDR2 FVKESK. The CDR3 contains 16 residues. Losses at the gene ends were 0 bases for V and 5 bases for J; bases not matched to a gene: 7. The CDR3 sequence is CASSQEQGAWGDTQYF. CDR3 nucleotide sequence: TGTGCCAGCAGCCAAGAGCAGGGGGCATGGGGAGATACGCAGTATTTT. Full variable domain (remainder filled in from reference TRBV14 and TRBJ2-3): EAGVTQFPSHSVIEKGQTVTLRCDPISGHDNLYWYRRVMGKEIKFLLHFVKESKQDESGMPNNRFLAERTGGTYSTLKVQPAELEDSGVYFCASSQEQGAWGDTQYFGPGTRLTVL.

V usage is TRBV4-1 and J usage is TRBJ2-3; D perhaps matches TRBD1 (6 bases). V was shortened by 6 bases and J by 5 bases, with 21 bases between the two germline ends. CDR1 and CDR2 (germline): MGHRA, YSYEKL. The CDR3 runs 16 residues. CDR3 bases: TGCGCCAGCAGGGGACCGGGACAACCGAGGGGAGATACGCAGTATTTT. Protein: CASRGPGQPRGDTQYF.

This chain links TRBV9 with TRBJ2-1; 7 bases line up with TRBD2. The CDR3 length is 14 residues. CDR1 and CDR2 from the germline V gene are SGDLS and YYNGEE. Trimming at V came to 7 bases and at J to 1 base, leaving 5 bases not matched to a gene. The DNA of the CDR3 is TGTGCCAGCTCGCCGGGACTATCCTACAATGAGCAGTTCTTC. Protein product: CASSPGLSYNEQFF.

The chain combines TRBV5-1 with TRBJ2-7, with D unclear. The CDR3 contains 17 residues. Germline V lookup: CDR1 SGHRS, CDR2 YFSETQ. Trimming took 4 bases from V and 0 from J, leaving 20 bases between them. The CDR3 sequence is CASSPGGPNINSYEQYF. DNA for the CDR3: TGCGCCAGCAGCCCTGGCGGCCCGAACATAAACTCCTACGAGCAGTACTTC. Together with reference TRBV5-1 and TRBJ2-7, the CDR3 gives the full variable domain: KAGVTQTPRYLIKTRGQQVTLSCSPISGHRSVSWYQQTPGQGLQFLFEYFSETQRNKGNFPGRFSGRQFSNSRSEMNVSTLELGDSALYLCASSPGGPNINSYEQYFGPGTRLTVT.

The rearrangement links TRBV4-3 to TRBJ2-4, with TRBD2 identical over 14 bases. J gave up 8 bases and V 0 bases, and 9 bases lay outside the gene matches. This CDR3 has 18 amino acids. The germline gives CDR1 LGHNA, CDR2 YSLEER. The CDR3 nucleotides read TGCGCCAGCAGCCAAGATCTGGGGACTAGCGGGAGAGGTGACATTCAGTACTTC. This sequence encodes CASSQDLGTSGRGDIQYF.

This rearrangement joins TRBV5-1 to TRBJ1-1; D is perhaps TRBD1 (5 bases). The CDR3 sequence is 13 residues long. V lost 4 bases and J lost 4, with 11 bases in between. Germline V gives CDR1 SGHRS, CDR2 YFSETQ. This chain's CDR3 is CASSVTGSTEAFF. In nucleotides, the CDR3 is TGCGCCAGCAGCGTTACAGGCTCCACTGAAGCTTTCTTT.

V is TRBV6-5 and J is TRBJ2-7; 8 bases align to TRBD1. The CDR3 loop spans 14 amino acids. V lost 6 bases and J lost 1; bases outside the gene matches: 5. In germline, CDR1 is MNHEY, CDR2 SVGAGI. CDR3 in amino acids: CASSRTGQSYEQYF. The DNA of the CDR3 is TGTGCCAGCAGCCGGACAGGGCAATCCTACGAGCAGTACTTC.

This clone was counted between two and nine times. Compared with germline, one end of the junction differs, possibly owing to a read error. Other DNA sequences from this sample encode an identical CDR3 as well. The chain couples TRBV7-7 to TRBJ2-1; TRBD2 aligns across 10 bases. The CDR3 has 14 residues. Germline V lookup: CDR1 SSHAT, CDR2 FNYEAQ (reference sequence). CDR3 residues: CASSSGLAANEQFF. In DNA form, the CDR3 reads TGTGCTAGCAGCTCCGGACTAGCGGCGAATGAGCAGTTCTTC.

The rearrangement uses TRBV5-5 and TRBJ1-1; D is unresolved. The germline V gene encodes CDR1 SGHKS and CDR2 YYEKEE (reference sequence). V lost 5 bases and J 6 bases, leaving 11 bases between the germline ends. This CDR3 spans 12 amino acids. The CDR3 DNA sequence: TGTGCCAGCAGGTCTTCGATATCTGAAGCTTTCTTT. This codes for CASRSSISEAFF.

This sequence joins TRBV5-1 and TRBJ2-3; no reliable D call. This CDR3 comprises 15 residues. V lost 4 bases, J lost 4 bases, and 16 bases lay in between. Germline V lookup: CDR1 SGHRS, CDR2 YFSETQ. This CDR3 reads CASSPPVGAADTQYF. Written as DNA, the CDR3 is TGCGCCAGCAGCCCACCGGTAGGTGCAGCAGATACGCAGTATTTT.

This clone appeared a few times. CDR3 DNA sequence: TGTGCCAGCAGTGAAGGGCCAAAGGTCCACGAGCAGTACTTC. Translated: CASSEGPKVHEQYF. The V gene is TRBV6-1, the J gene TRBJ2-7; D ambiguous. The germline V gene encodes CDR1 MNHNS and CDR2 SASEGT. The CDR3 consists of 14 residues. Trimming stripped 1 base from V and 5 bases from J, with 12 bases between.

The chain has TRBV19 and TRBJ2-2; 11 bases fit TRBD2. Germline V gene lookup returns CDR1 LNHDA and CDR2 SQIVND (reference sequence). The CDR3 is 19 residues long. The J segment lost 1 base and the V segment lost 2 bases, leaving 9 bases of the junction unmatched. CDR3 region: CASSILLAGASWNTGELFF. The CDR3 region has the DNA TGTGCCAGTAGTATATTACTAGCGGGAGCCTCATGGAACACCGGGGAGCTGTTTTTT.

This clone was counted many times. The chain uses TRBV6-4 and TRBJ2-5; D tentatively reads TRBD1 or TRBD2 (6 bases each). The V end was cut by 7 bases, the J end by 6 bases, with 21 bases between. The CDR3 covers 15 residues. Germline CDR1 is MRHNA and CDR2 is SNTAGT. CDR3 sequence reads: CASTRKGGLTQTQYF. Here the CDR3 DNA reads TGTGCCAGCACCAGAAAGGGGGGCCTTACACAGACCCAGTACTTC.

This chain connects TRBV15 to TRBJ1-5; no clear D gene. Deletions cut 0 bases from V and 2 bases from J, with 8 bases between. Germline assignment: CDR1 LNHNV and CDR2 YYDKDF (reference sequence). The length of the CDR3 is 15 residues. The CDR3 DNA reads TGTGCCACCAGCAGAGAAGTGGGTGGCAATCAGCCCCAGCATTTT. The encoded protein is CATSREVGGNQPQHF.

CDR3 amino acids: CASSDAGGGNQPQHF. Written as DNA, the CDR3 is TGTGCCAGCAGCGACGCGGGGGGAGGCAATCAGCCCCAGCATTTT. The V and J genes are TRBV28 and TRBJ1-5, with a weak D call TRBD1 (5 bases). The CDR3 loop spans 15 amino acids. Deletions cut 6 bases from V and 2 bases from J, with 14 bases between. Germline V gene lookup returns CDR1 MDHEN and CDR2 SYDVKM. The full variable domain, with the rest looked up from reference TRBV28 and TRBJ1-5, is DVKVTQSSRYLVKRTGEKVFLECVQDMDHENMFWYRQDPGLGLRLIYFSYDVKMKEKGDIPEGYSVSREKKERFSLILESASTNQTSMYLCASSDAGGGNQPQHFGDGTRLSIL.

As regards this clone: The same CDR3 is also encoded by other DNA sequences in this sample. The rearrangement links TRBV4-1 to TRBJ1-2, with no clear D. The length of the CDR3 is 16 residues. The germline V and J ends were trimmed by 0 bases and 8 bases, with 19 bases remaining between them. Germline CDR1 MGHRA, CDR2 YSYEKL. The CDR3 here is CASSQESAPGIYGYTF. For the CDR3, the DNA is TGCGCCAGCAGCCAAGAGTCGGCTCCTGGCATCTACGGCTACACCTTC.

This clone was counted a single time. The rearrangement uses TRBV19 and TRBJ2-7, with TRBD1 as a possible D gene (6 bases). Deletions cut 3 bases from V and 4 bases from J, with 10 bases between. Germline values: CDR1 LNHDA, CDR2 SQIVND (reference sequence). This CDR3 has 13 residues. CDR3 sequence reads: CASSIGDRYEQYF. CDR3 bases: TGTGCCAGTAGTATCGGAGACAGGTACGAGCAGTACTTC.

The J gene is TRBJ2-3, the V gene TRBV11-3, with TRBD1 identical over 12 bases. CDR3 length equals 15 residues. The V gene end was trimmed by 5 bases and the J gene end by 6 bases; junction bases not matched to a gene: 6. Germline values: CDR1 SGHNT, CDR2 YENEEA. The DNA for the CDR3 is TGTGCCAGCAGCAAGGGACAGGGGGCCGGGGATACGCAGTATTTT. It encodes CASSKGQGAGDTQYF.